The sequence of this T cell receptor beta chain was determined in a study of T cells after yellow fever vaccination. Study at large: When fractions had low cell numbers, they were prepared with SMART-Seq v4 Ultra Low Input. Study results and caveats: Although the secondary response was weaker, it peaked faster, at day 5 versus 15. Abundant bulk-population clonotypes could contaminate the FACS-sorted repertoires.

This clonotype was detected a few times. Its antigen is still unknown. The CDR3 runs to 16 residues. The germline V gene encodes CDR1 MNHNS and CDR2 SASEGT. Trimming left V 0 bases short and J 4 bases short, with 10 bases between. Conversion of TCR transcripts into cDNA relied on 5'RACE template switching, which added a universal primer site and UMIs. TCRdb fed the 5' RACE reads into MiXCR, producing one record per CDR3 protein. The sample holds some 340,000 distinct CDR3 sequences, around 10% seen once. Here the sequenced sample was CD4+ T cells sorted from PBMCs, taken 45 days after the yellow fever booster vaccination. The chain has TRBV6-1 and TRBJ2-6; D unresolved. This clonotype was obtained from a man aged 18 to 29 who received the YFV17D yellow fever vaccine. The CDR3 spells CASSEAPNLGANVLTF. CDR3 coding DNA: TGTGCCAGCAGTGAAGCGCCCAATCTGGGGGCCAACGTCCTGACTTTC.